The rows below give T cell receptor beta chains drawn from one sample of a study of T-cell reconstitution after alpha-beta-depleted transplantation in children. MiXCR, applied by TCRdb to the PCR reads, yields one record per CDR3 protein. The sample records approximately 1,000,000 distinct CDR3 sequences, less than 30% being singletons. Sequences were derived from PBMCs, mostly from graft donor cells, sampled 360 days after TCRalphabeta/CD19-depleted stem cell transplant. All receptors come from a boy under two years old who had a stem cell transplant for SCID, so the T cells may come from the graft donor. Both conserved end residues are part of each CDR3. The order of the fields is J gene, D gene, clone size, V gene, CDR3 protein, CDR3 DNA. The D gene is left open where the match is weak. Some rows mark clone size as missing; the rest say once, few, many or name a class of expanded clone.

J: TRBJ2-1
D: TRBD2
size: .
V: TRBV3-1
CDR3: CASSQIPGTSGANEQFF
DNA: TGTGCCAGCAGCCAAATCCCCGGGACTAGCGGGGCAAATGAGCAGTTCTTC

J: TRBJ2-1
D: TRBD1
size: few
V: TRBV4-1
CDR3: CASSGWTGYNEQFF
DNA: TGCGCCAGCAGCGGATGGACAGGGTACAATGAGCAGTTCTTC

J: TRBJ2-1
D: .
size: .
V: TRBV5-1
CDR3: CASSAPADEQFF
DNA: TGCGCCAGCAGCGCCCCGGCCGATGAGCAGTTCTTC

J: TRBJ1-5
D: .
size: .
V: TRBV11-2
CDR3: CASSLDGERSNQPQHF
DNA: TGTGCCAGCAGCTTAGATGGGGAAAGGAGCAATCAGCCCCAGCATTTT

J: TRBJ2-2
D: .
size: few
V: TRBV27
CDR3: CASSLAGFGELFF
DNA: TGTGCCAGCAGCCTGGCAGGGTTCGGGGAGCTGTTTTTT

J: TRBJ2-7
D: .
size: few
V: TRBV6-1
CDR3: CASWKTGNNEQYF
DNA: TGTGCCAGCTGGAAAACAGGGAACAACGAGCAGTACTTC

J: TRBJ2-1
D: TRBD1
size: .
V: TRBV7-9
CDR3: CASSLTQGNRNEQFF
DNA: TGTGCCAGCAGCTTAACACAGGGGAATAGGAATGAGCAGTTCTTC

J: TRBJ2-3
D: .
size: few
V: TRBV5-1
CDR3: CASKRADTQYF
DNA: TGCGCCAGCAAGCGTGCAGATACGCAGTATTTT

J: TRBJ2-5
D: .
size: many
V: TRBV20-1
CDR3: CSAGKLQGRGETQYF
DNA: TGCAGTGCTGGAAAGCTACAGGGGAGGGGAGAGACCCAGTACTTC

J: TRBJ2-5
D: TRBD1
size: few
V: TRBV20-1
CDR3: CSASGRGQETQYF
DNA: TGCAGTGCTAGTGGCAGGGGGCAAGAGACCCAGTACTTC

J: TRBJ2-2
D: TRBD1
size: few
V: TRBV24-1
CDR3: CATSAAGTATYTGELFF
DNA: TGTGCCACCAGTGCCGCTGGGACAGCCACCTACACCGGGGAGCTGTTTTTT

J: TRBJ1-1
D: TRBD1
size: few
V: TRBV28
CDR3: CASFPQGTRTTEAFF
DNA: TGTGCCAGCTTCCCACAGGGGACGCGAACCACTGAAGCTTTCTTT

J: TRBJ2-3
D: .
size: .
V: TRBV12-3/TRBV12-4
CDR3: CASSFGDTSTDTQYF
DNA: TGTGCCAGCAGTTTCGGGGACACCAGCACAGATACGCAGTATTTT

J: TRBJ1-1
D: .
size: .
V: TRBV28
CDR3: CASSLPVSTEAFF
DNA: TGTGCCAGCAGCCTCCCAGTTAGCACTGAAGCTTTCTTT

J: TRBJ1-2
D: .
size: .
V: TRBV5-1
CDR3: CASSLEAVYYGYTF
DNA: TGCGCCAGCAGCTTGGAGGCAGTATACTATGGCTACACCTTC

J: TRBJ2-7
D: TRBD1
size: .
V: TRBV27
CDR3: CASSFGTASFYEQYF
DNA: TGTGCCAGCAGTTTTGGGACAGCTTCTTTCTACGAGCAGTACTTC

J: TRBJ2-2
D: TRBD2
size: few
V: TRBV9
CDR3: CASSVAGGPTGELFF
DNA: TGTGCCAGCAGCGTAGCGGGGGGGCCCACCGGGGAGCTGTTTTTT

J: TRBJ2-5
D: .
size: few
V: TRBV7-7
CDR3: CASSKQGWGKETQYF
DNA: TGTGCCAGCAGCAAACAGGGATGGGGCAAAGAGACCCAGTACTTC

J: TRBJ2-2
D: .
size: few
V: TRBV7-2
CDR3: CASSSRVSGELFF
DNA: TGTGCCAGCAGCTCTAGGGTTTCCGGGGAGCTGTTTTTT

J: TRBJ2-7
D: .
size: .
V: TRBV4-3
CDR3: CASSLTNRGQGSYEQYF
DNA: TGCGCCAGCAGCCTCACTAATCGAGGACAAGGATCCTACGAGCAGTACTTC

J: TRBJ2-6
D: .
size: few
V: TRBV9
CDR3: CASSGAGVSVLTF
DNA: TGTGCCAGCAGCGGAGCAGGGGTCTCCGTCCTGACTTTC

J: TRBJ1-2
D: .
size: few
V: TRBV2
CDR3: CASSPDSVYGYTF
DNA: TGTGCCAGCAGCCCAGACAGCGTCTATGGCTACACCTTC

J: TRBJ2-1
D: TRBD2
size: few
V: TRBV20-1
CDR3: CSGSRGTSGYNEQFF
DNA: TGCAGTGGTTCGCGAGGGACTAGCGGCTACAATGAGCAGTTCTTC

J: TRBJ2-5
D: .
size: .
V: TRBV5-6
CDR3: CASSLTYLADQETQYF
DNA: TGTGCCAGCAGCTTGACATATCTGGCGGACCAAGAGACCCAGTACTTC

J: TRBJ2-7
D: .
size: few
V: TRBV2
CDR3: CASSILSYEQYF
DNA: TGTGCCAGCAGTATCCTATCCTACGAGCAGTACTTC

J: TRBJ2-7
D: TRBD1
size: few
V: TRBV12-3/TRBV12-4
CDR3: CASSMTGSPTTYEQYF
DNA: TGTGCCAGCAGTATGACAGGGAGCCCTACCACCTACGAGCAGTACTTC

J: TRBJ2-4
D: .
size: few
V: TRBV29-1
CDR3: CSVEAPSNIQYF
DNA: TGCAGCGTTGAGGCCCCTTCAAACATTCAGTACTTC

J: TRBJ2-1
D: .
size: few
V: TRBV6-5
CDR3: CASSYSVGSSYNEQFF
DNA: TGTGCCAGCAGTTACTCGGTCGGTAGCTCCTACAATGAGCAGTTCTTC

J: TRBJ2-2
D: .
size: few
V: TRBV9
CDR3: CASSVQGSGELFF
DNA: TGTGCCAGCAGCGTTCAGGGGTCCGGGGAGCTGTTTTTT

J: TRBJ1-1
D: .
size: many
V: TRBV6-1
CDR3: CASSAPGNTEAFF
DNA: TGTGCCAGCAGTGCTCCAGGGAACACTGAAGCTTTCTTT

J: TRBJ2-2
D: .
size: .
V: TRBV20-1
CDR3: CSARAGISGELFF
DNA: TGCAGTGCTAGAGCCGGTATTTCCGGGGAGCTGTTTTTT

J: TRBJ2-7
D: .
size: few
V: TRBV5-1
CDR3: CASSLRPGQNYEQYF
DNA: TGCGCCAGCAGCTTGCGGCCGGGGCAGAACTACGAGCAGTACTTC

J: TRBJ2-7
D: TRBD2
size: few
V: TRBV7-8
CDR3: CASSLAGLALYEQYF
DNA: TGTGCCAGCAGCTTAGCGGGACTAGCCCTATACGAGCAGTACTTC

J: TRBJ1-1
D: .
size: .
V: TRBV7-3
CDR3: CASSLTKLGTEAFF
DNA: TGTGCCAGCAGCTTAACTAAACTTGGGACTGAAGCTTTCTTT

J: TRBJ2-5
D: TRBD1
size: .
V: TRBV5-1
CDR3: CASSARQGMTQYF
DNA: TGCGCCAGCAGCGCGAGACAGGGTATGACCCAGTACTTC

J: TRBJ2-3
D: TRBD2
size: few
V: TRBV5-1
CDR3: CASSLAGGPSDTQYF
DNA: TGCGCCAGCAGTCTAGCGGGGGGGCCGTCAGATACGCAGTATTTT